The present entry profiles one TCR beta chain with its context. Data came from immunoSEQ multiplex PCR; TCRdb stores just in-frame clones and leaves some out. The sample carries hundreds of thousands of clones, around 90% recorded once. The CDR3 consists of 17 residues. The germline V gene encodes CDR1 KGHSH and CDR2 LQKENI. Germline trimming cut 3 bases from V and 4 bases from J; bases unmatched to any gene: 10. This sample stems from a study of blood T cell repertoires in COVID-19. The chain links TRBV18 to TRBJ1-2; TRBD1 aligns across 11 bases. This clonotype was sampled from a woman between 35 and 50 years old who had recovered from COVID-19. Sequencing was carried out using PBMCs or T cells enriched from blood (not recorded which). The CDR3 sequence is CASSPRTGGDPTYGYTF. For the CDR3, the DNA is TGTGCCAGCTCACCCCGGACAGGGGGCGATCCGACCTATGGCTACACCTTC.